These T cell receptor beta chains were read from a single sample in a study of blood T cell repertoires in COVID-19. Measured with immunoSEQ multiplex PCR; TCRdb has only the in-frame clones, and not every one. This sample has about 280,000 clones, with roughly 87% found just once. Input material: PBMCs or T cells enriched from blood (not recorded which). The receptors were sampled from a woman aged 40 to 50 who had recovered from COVID-19. Both conserved end residues are part of each CDR3. Fields, in order: clone size, D gene, J gene, V gene, CDR3 DNA, CDR3 protein. D genes are given only for firm matches. Size values are once, few and many counts, or a class for expanded clones, and some rows have none.

size: -
D: -
J: TRBJ2-5
V: TRBV28
DNA: TGTGCCACCAACCCCGCCGATGCGTTCCAAGAGACCCAGTACTTC
CDR3: CATNPADAFQETQYF

size: -
D: TRBD1
J: TRBJ2-1
V: TRBV7-3
DNA: TGTGCCAGCAGCCCGGGGACAGGTTCCCACAATGAGCAGTTCTTC
CDR3: CASSPGTGSHNEQFF

size: -
D: TRBD1
J: TRBJ1-4
V: TRBV29-1
DNA: TGCAGCGTTTCCACAGGGGGGGCAAATGAAAAACTGTTTTTT
CDR3: CSVSTGGANEKLFF

size: -
D: -
J: TRBJ2-5
V: TRBV9
DNA: TGTGCCAGCAGCGTAGGAGGGTTTGAGACCCAGTACTTC
CDR3: CASSVGGFETQYF

size: -
D: -
J: TRBJ2-7
V: TRBV6-5
DNA: TGTGCCAGCAGGGATACAGGGTTGGGCGAGCAGTACTTC
CDR3: CASRDTGLGEQYF

size: -
D: -
J: TRBJ1-6
V: TRBV19
DNA: TGTGCCAGTACGGGTGGGGGGGACGATTCACCCCTCCACTTT
CDR3: CASTGGGDDSPLHF

size: -
D: -
J: TRBJ1-5
V: TRBV18
DNA: TGTGCCAGCTCCCACGACGGGGGGCCACAGCAGCCCCAGCATTTT
CDR3: CASSHDGGPQQPQHF

size: few
D: -
J: TRBJ2-7
V: TRBV5-6
DNA: TGTGCCAGCAGCTTGTGGGACATATTCTACGAGCAGTACTTC
CDR3: CASSLWDIFYEQYF

size: -
D: TRBD2
J: TRBJ2-1
V: TRBV18
DNA: TGTGCCAGCTCACCCTTAGCGGGAGGAGCAAATGAGCAGTTCTTC
CDR3: CASSPLAGGANEQFF

size: few
D: -
J: TRBJ2-3
V: TRBV27
DNA: TGTGCCAGCAGAACCACAGGGACAGATACGCAGTATTTT
CDR3: CASRTTGTDTQYF

size: -
D: TRBD1
J: TRBJ2-1
V: TRBV29-1
DNA: TGCAGCGTCCGACAGGGTGGTGAGCAGTTCTTC
CDR3: CSVRQGGEQFF

size: -
D: TRBD2
J: TRBJ2-1
V: TRBV3-1/TRBV3-2
DNA: TGTGCCAGCAGCCATCTAGCGGGGTACAATGAGCAGTTCTTC
CDR3: CASSHLAGYNEQFF

size: -
D: -
J: TRBJ2-1
V: TRBV10-3
DNA: TGTGCCACCGGGGGATCATACACGGGGGAGCAGTTCTTC
CDR3: CATGGSYTGEQFF

size: -
D: TRBD2
J: TRBJ2-3
V: TRBV11-2
DNA: TGTGCCAGCAGCTTAGACCCCCGACTAGCGGGATTAACAGATACGCAGTATTTT
CDR3: CASSLDPRLAGLTDTQYF

size: -
D: TRBD1
J: TRBJ1-2
V: TRBV7-2
DNA: TGTGCCAGCAGCTTAGGCGGGACAGATGGCTACACCTTC
CDR3: CASSLGGTDGYTF

size: -
D: -
J: TRBJ1-4
V: TRBV3-1/TRBV3-2
DNA: TGTGCCAGCAGCCAATCACTTAAACTGTTTTTT
CDR3: CASSQSLKLFF

size: -
D: TRBD1
J: TRBJ2-5
V: TRBV9
DNA: TGTGCCAGCAGCGTCGGGACAGAAGTGTACCAAGAGACCCAGTACTTC
CDR3: CASSVGTEVYQETQYF

size: -
D: TRBD2
J: TRBJ2-2
V: TRBV7-3
DNA: TGTGCCAGCAGCGAAAGAGGGCGGGAGAGCACCGGGGAGCTGTTTTTT
CDR3: CASSERGRESTGELFF

size: -
D: -
J: TRBJ2-5
V: TRBV11-1
DNA: TGTGCCAGCATGATCAGGGGGGAAGAGACCCAGTACTTC
CDR3: CASMIRGEETQYF

size: -
D: -
J: TRBJ1-1
V: TRBV7-2
DNA: TGTGCCAGCAGCTTGGGGGCAGGCCGGGTGAACACTGAAGCTTTCTTT
CDR3: CASSLGAGRVNTEAFF

size: few
D: TRBD1
J: TRBJ1-4
V: TRBV2
DNA: TGTGCCAGCAGGGGGGACAGCATCGCTGAAAAACTGTTTTTT
CDR3: CASRGDSIAEKLFF

size: -
D: TRBD1
J: TRBJ2-7
V: TRBV9
DNA: TGTGCCAGCAGCATAGGACAGGGGGCGGGGGAGCAGTACTTC
CDR3: CASSIGQGAGEQYF

size: -
D: -
J: TRBJ2-7
V: TRBV6-1
DNA: TGTGCCAGCAGTGAAACAGGGTCCTACGAGCAGTACTTC
CDR3: CASSETGSYEQYF

size: -
D: TRBD1
J: TRBJ1-1
V: TRBV6-5
DNA: TGTGCCAGCAGTTCTCGGACAGGGTGGACTGAAGCTTTCTTT
CDR3: CASSSRTGWTEAFF

size: -
D: TRBD1
J: TRBJ1-1
V: TRBV11-2
DNA: TGTGCCAGCAGCCAAGGGACAGGGGCTGAAGCTTTCTTT
CDR3: CASSQGTGAEAFF

size: -
D: -
J: TRBJ1-1
V: TRBV28
DNA: TGTGCCAGCAGTTGGGTGGAGGGCTGGAACACTGAAGCTTTCTTT
CDR3: CASSWVEGWNTEAFF

size: -
D: TRBD1
J: TRBJ2-1
V: TRBV19
DNA: TGTGCCAGTAGTATGGATAACAGGGGGCAAGCAAAAAATGAGCAGTTCTTC
CDR3: CASSMDNRGQAKNEQFF

size: -
D: TRBD2
J: TRBJ2-3
V: TRBV10-3
DNA: TGTGCCATCAGTGCCACTAGCGGTGTTAGCACAGATACGCAGTATTTT
CDR3: CAISATSGVSTDTQYF

size: -
D: -
J: TRBJ2-7
V: TRBV6-5
DNA: TGTGCCCGACCGCCGAAAGGGGCCCACGAGCAGTACTTC
CDR3: CARPPKGAHEQYF

size: -
D: -
J: TRBJ1-5
V: TRBV24-1
DNA: TGTGCCACCAGTGATAACCGGAATCAGCCCCAGCATTTT
CDR3: CATSDNRNQPQHF

size: -
D: -
J: TRBJ1-6
V: TRBV10-1
DNA: TGCGCCAGCAGTGAGTCTCATGGCCGGGGTTCACCCCTCCACTTT
CDR3: CASSESHGRGSPLHF

size: few
D: TRBD1
J: TRBJ2-1
V: TRBV19
DNA: TGTGCCAGTAGAATAGGGGTTAGGACAGGGGTTAGCGATGAGCAGTTCTTC
CDR3: CASRIGVRTGVSDEQFF

size: once
D: -
J: TRBJ2-5
V: TRBV6-5
DNA: TGTGCCAGCTCAACGGGGAAGAAGACCCAGTACTTC
CDR3: CASSTGKKTQYF

size: -
D: TRBD1
J: TRBJ2-1
V: TRBV13
DNA: TGTGCCAGCAGCCCTGGGACAGGTCGGGTAGGAAATGAGCAGTTCTTC
CDR3: CASSPGTGRVGNEQFF

size: -
D: -
J: TRBJ1-6
V: TRBV11-2
DNA: TGTGCCAGCAGTTGGGGCGTGGGTAATTCACCCCTCCACTTT
CDR3: CASSWGVGNSPLHF